This T cell receptor beta chain was obtained from a study of identical twins. Study results and limitations: Fewer insertions characterized abundant cord blood beta clonotypes, whereas memory repertoires showed none.

The table lists this clonotype with a few counts. Its antigen is not identified. Each CDR3 protein is one row after TCRdb ran MiXCR on the 5' RACE reads. The sample gives 280,000 or so distinct CDR3 sequences, under 9% of which show up once; less than 2.5% is in the top ten. The donor group consisted entirely of healthy Caucasians. Trimming removed 6 bases from V and 2 bases from J, with 12 bases in between. Germline V gives CDR1 MRHNA, CDR2 SNTAGT. CDR3 length equals 14 residues. This same sample was also taken into another study, of yellow fever vaccine responses in identical twins.

V is TRBV6-4 and J is TRBJ2-3; TRBD2 is a possible D gene (6 bases). The sample comprised memory (CD45RO+) T cells sorted from blood. The sequence derives from a woman under 30 in good health. In nucleotides, the CDR3 is TGTGCCAGCAGCTCGGGACTTTCCACAGATACGCAGTATTTT. Translated, it gives CASSSGLSTDTQYF.